This TCR beta chain was captured by sequencing in a study of blood T cell repertoires in COVID-19. Methods used by the authors: How many nucleated cells were present was estimated from reference gene primer amplification. Clones were sequenced by immunoSEQ multiplex PCR, and TCRdb holds only the in-frame ones, with some missing. V and J calls and clone size are copied from that table; D and trimming were computed from the DNA. The sample yields under 70,000 clones, approximately 90% seen once. The sequence was obtained from a woman aged 40 to 55 who had recovered from COVID-19. Sequenced input: PBMCs or T cells enriched from blood (not recorded which).

CDR3 coding DNA: TGTGCCAGCAGGCGAGGGGGCCAGAACACCGGGGAGCTGTTTTTT. Protein: CASRRGGQNTGELFF. The V and J genes are TRBV14 and TRBJ2-2; 7 bases agree with TRBD1. The CDR3 length is 15 residues. Germline V gene data show CDR1 as SGHDN and CDR2 as FVKESK. The junction had 5 bases not matched to a gene; V was cut back by 6 bases and J by 1 base.